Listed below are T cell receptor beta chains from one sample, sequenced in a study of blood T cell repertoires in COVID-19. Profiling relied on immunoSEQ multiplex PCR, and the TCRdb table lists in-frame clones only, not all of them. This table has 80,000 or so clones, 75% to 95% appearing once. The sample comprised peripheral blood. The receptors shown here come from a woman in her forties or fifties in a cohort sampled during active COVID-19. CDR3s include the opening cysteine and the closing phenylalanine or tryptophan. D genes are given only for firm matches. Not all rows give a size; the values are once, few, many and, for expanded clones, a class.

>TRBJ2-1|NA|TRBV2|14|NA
CASKALGTYNEQFF
TGTGCCAGCAAGGCCCTAGGAACTTACAATGAGCAGTTCTTC
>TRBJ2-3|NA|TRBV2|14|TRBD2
CASRGGTSTDTQYF
TGTGCCAGCAGGGGGGGGACTAGCACAGATACGCAGTATTTT
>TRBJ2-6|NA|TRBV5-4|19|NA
CASSLGSGQGISGANVLTF
TGTGCCAGCAGCTTGGGTTCAGGGCAGGGGATCTCTGGGGCCAACGTCCTGACTTTC
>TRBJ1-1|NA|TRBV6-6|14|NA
CASSYSGAPTEAFF
TGTGCCAGCAGTTACTCGGGGGCGCCCACTGAAGCTTTCTTT
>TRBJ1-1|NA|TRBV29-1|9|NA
CSVEEHGLF
TGCAGCGTTGAAGAACATGGGCTTTTT
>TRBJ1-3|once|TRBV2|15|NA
CASSDSRVGGNTIYF
TGTGCCAGCAGTGATTCGCGGGTGGGTGGAAACACCATATATTTT
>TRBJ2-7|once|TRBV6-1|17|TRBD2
CASSEVGGTLFSYEQYF
TGTGCCAGCAGTGAAGTGGGAGGGACCCTTTTCTCCTACGAGCAGTACTTC
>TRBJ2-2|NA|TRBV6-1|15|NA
CASSEERLASGELFF
TGTGCCAGCAGTGAAGAGCGGCTAGCTTCCGGGGAGCTGTTTTTT
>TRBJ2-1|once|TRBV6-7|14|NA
CASRVISGDNEQFF
TGTGCCAGCAGAGTAATATCCGGGGACAATGAGCAGTTCTTC
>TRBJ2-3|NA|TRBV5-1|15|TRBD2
CASTPSGLLTDTQYF
TGCGCCAGCACGCCTAGCGGGCTTTTGACAGATACGCAGTATTTT
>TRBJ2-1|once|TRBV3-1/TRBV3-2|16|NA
CASSQVLAPSYNEQFF
TGTGCCAGCAGCCAAGTCCTAGCCCCCAGTTACAATGAGCAGTTCTTC
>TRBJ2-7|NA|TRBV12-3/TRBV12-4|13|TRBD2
CASLAGPTYEQYF
TGTGCCAGTCTAGCGGGGCCTACCTACGAGCAGTACTTC
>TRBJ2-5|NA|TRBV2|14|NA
CASTLSGVRETQYF
TGTGCCAGCACCTTATCAGGGGTTCGAGAGACCCAGTACTTC
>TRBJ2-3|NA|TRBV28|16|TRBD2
CASSSTSGRAPDTQYF
TGTGCCAGCAGTTCCACTAGCGGGAGGGCCCCAGATACGCAGTATTTT
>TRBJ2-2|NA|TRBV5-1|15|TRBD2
CASSITSGTTGELFF
TGCGCCAGCAGCATTACTAGCGGGACGACCGGGGAGCTGTTTTTT
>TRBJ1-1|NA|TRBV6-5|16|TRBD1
CASSYRSVQGATEAFF
TGTGCCAGCAGTTACAGGTCAGTCCAGGGGGCGACTGAAGCTTTCTTT